What follows describes a single T cell receptor (beta chain). The V and J ends lost 6 bases and 8 bases, in that order; junction bases with no gene match: 2. Germline V gene sequence: CDR1 SGDLS, CDR2 YYNGEE. The CDR3 loop spans 11 amino acids. Authors' analysis steps: Nucleated cell counts were estimated from reference gene primer amplification. Sequencing used immunoSEQ multiplex PCR; TCRdb keeps in-frame clones, though not all of them. V, J and clone size were drawn from that table, and D and trimming were deduced from the DNA. Here the sample spans some 250,000 clones, approximately 83% being singletons. This specimen belongs to a study of blood T cell repertoires in COVID-19. About the study: From the United States, Italy and Spain came samples of acute and convalescent COVID-19. PBMCs, B-cell-depleted T cells, or T cells were the source of the cDNA or gDNA that made up the material.

Sequenced material: peripheral blood. The receptor was derived from a middle-aged man with acute or convalescent COVID-19. The V gene is TRBV9, the J gene TRBJ1-2, with TRBD1 matching over 9 bases. CDR3 protein: CASNRGQGYTF. The CDR3, as DNA: TGTGCCAGCAACAGGGGGCAAGGCTACACCTTC.